Only a few counts were recorded for the clone carrying this T cell receptor (beta chain). As yet, its antigen is unknown. The record originates from a study of vaccination effects on CD4 cells after COVID-19. Across the whole study: Two-dose BNT162b2 or mRNA-1273 vaccination was given to participants.

Before any sequencing was done, the ViraFEST assay used viral peptide pools to expand antigen-specific CD4+ T cells. With about ten days of culture completed, CD4+ T cells were isolated. The study found no prior SARS-CoV-2 infection in the vaccine recipients, who tested negative for nucleocapsid antibodies. PBMC were cultured at roughly 2 million per well with 8 to 10 IU/ml IL-2 and around 9.2 ug/ml peptides. The length of the CDR3 is 12 residues. With 4 bases removed from V and 5 bases from J, the gap between germline ends came to 6 bases. Germline V CDR1 and CDR2: SGHDN, FVKESK. The repertoire was sequenced with immunoSEQ multiplex PCR; TCRdb's copy has only in-frame clones and lacks some. The sample records some 41,000 clones, about 60% being singletons.

Material: CD4+ T cells from PBMCs cultured with HCoV-OC43 spike peptides, obtained before COVID-19 vaccination. As for subset: HCoV-OC43 spike overlapping peptide pool stimulation. The origin of this receptor is a human donor who received a COVID-19 vaccine. The chain joins TRBV14 to TRBJ1-5; unclear D gene. As DNA, the CDR3 is TGTGCCAGCAGCCGCGGTGATCAGCCCCAGCATTTT. Translating gives CASSRGDQPQHF.